A selection of T cell receptor beta chains follows, all from one sample in a study of CD8+ T cells in alopecia areata. Assay: immunoSEQ multiplex PCR; the TCRdb copy retains only in-frame clones and omits some. Counted here are roughly 60,000 clones, about 40% occurring once; the ten biggest clones make up roughly half. What was sequenced was NKG2D-low CD8+ T cells sorted from blood. These receptors all come from a human donor with alopecia areata. The CDR3 runs from the conserved cysteine through the conserved F or W. The order of the fields is CDR3 protein, CDR3 DNA, V gene, D gene, J gene, clone size. The D gene is left open where the match is weak. A clone size is listed for some rows: how often the clone was seen (once, few, many), or a class if it is expanded.

CDR3 protein: CASSLRGSNQPQHF
CDR3 DNA: TGTGCCAGCAGCTTGCGGGGTAGCAATCAGCCCCAGCATTTT
V gene: TRBV5-4
D gene: NA
J gene: TRBJ1-5
clone size: NA

CDR3 protein: CATGAGVGYEQYF
CDR3 DNA: TGTGCCACCGGAGCGGGAGTGGGGTACGAGCAGTACTTC
V gene: TRBV15
D gene: TRBD2
J gene: TRBJ2-7
clone size: NA

CDR3 protein: CASSFGGSEQYF
CDR3 DNA: TGTGCCAGCAGCTTCGGGGGCTCCGAGCAGTACTTC
V gene: TRBV7-9
D gene: NA
J gene: TRBJ2-7
clone size: NA

CDR3 protein: CASSSTVAREQYF
CDR3 DNA: TGTGCCAGCAGCTCGACAGTGGCCCGCGAGCAGTACTTC
V gene: TRBV7-9
D gene: NA
J gene: TRBJ2-7
clone size: NA

CDR3 protein: CASSQDLGDAEAFF
CDR3 DNA: TGCGCCAGCAGCCAAGATTTGGGTGACGCTGAAGCTTTCTTT
V gene: TRBV4-3
D gene: NA
J gene: TRBJ1-1
clone size: NA

CDR3 protein: CAGSWVEGYEQYF
CDR3 DNA: TGCGCCGGCAGCTGGGTCGAGGGCTACGAGCAGTACTTC
V gene: TRBV5-1
D gene: NA
J gene: TRBJ2-7
clone size: NA

CDR3 protein: CASSSGRAADTQYF
CDR3 DNA: TGTGCCAGCAGTAGCGGGAGGGCCGCAGATACGCAGTATTTT
V gene: TRBV27
D gene: TRBD2
J gene: TRBJ2-3
clone size: few

CDR3 protein: CASSLSAGPREQYF
CDR3 DNA: TGTGCCAGCAGTTTATCTGCAGGGCCGCGGGAGCAGTACTTC
V gene: TRBV27
D gene: NA
J gene: TRBJ2-7
clone size: NA

CDR3 protein: CASSLGTNYEQYF
CDR3 DNA: TGTGCCAGCAGCCTAGGGACTAACTACGAGCAGTACTTC
V gene: TRBV4-2
D gene: TRBD2
J gene: TRBJ2-7
clone size: NA

CDR3 protein: CASSSTLQARTGELFF
CDR3 DNA: TGTGCCAGCAGCTCGACCCTCCAGGCCCGGACCGGGGAGCTGTTTTTT
V gene: TRBV7-9
D gene: NA
J gene: TRBJ2-2
clone size: few

CDR3 protein: CASSYRDTSTDTQYF
CDR3 DNA: TGCGCCAGCAGCTACAGGGATACTAGCACAGATACGCAGTATTTT
V gene: TRBV5-1
D gene: NA
J gene: TRBJ2-3
clone size: NA

CDR3 protein: CASSYWTGQPQHF
CDR3 DNA: TGTGCCAGCAGCTATTGGACGGGTCAGCCCCAGCATTTT
V gene: TRBV7-9
D gene: NA
J gene: TRBJ1-5
clone size: NA

CDR3 protein: CASSRIREQYF
CDR3 DNA: TGTGCCAGCAGCCGTATTCGAGAGCAGTACTTC
V gene: TRBV7-9
D gene: NA
J gene: TRBJ2-7
clone size: once

CDR3 protein: CASRDSYNEQFF
CDR3 DNA: TGTGCCAGCAGAGACTCCTACAATGAGCAGTTCTTC
V gene: TRBV28
D gene: NA
J gene: TRBJ2-1
clone size: NA

CDR3 protein: CASSLVNRGVETQYF
CDR3 DNA: TGTGCCAGCAGCTTAGTAAACCGGGGAGTTGAGACCCAGTACTTC
V gene: TRBV13
D gene: NA
J gene: TRBJ2-5
clone size: NA

CDR3 protein: CASSLAGSTEAFF
CDR3 DNA: TGCGCCAGCAGCTTGGCAGGGAGTACTGAAGCTTTCTTT
V gene: TRBV5-1
D gene: NA
J gene: TRBJ1-1
clone size: NA

CDR3 protein: CASSAVAGPYEQYF
CDR3 DNA: TGTGCCAGTAGTGCCGTTGCGGGCCCCTACGAGCAGTACTTC
V gene: TRBV19
D gene: NA
J gene: TRBJ2-7
clone size: few

CDR3 protein: CAWSDPRGANTGELFF
CDR3 DNA: TGTGCCTGGAGTGACCCACGGGGGGCGAACACCGGGGAGCTGTTTTTT
V gene: TRBV30
D gene: TRBD2
J gene: TRBJ2-2
clone size: NA

CDR3 protein: CASSLGDRSYEQYF
CDR3 DNA: TGTGCCAGCTCCCTGGGGGACAGATCCTACGAGCAGTACTTC
V gene: TRBV14
D gene: TRBD1
J gene: TRBJ2-7
clone size: NA

CDR3 protein: CSVRGGTGLAGRGETQYF
CDR3 DNA: TGCAGCGTGAGAGGAGGGACAGGGCTAGCGGGCCGGGGGGAGACCCAGTACTTC
V gene: TRBV29-1
D gene: NA
J gene: TRBJ2-5
clone size: NA

CDR3 protein: CANRKVDGIQYF
CDR3 DNA: TGCGCCAACCGGAAGGTGGATGGCATTCAGTACTTC
V gene: TRBV5-1
D gene: NA
J gene: TRBJ2-4
clone size: NA

CDR3 protein: CSVYVETQYF
CDR3 DNA: TGCAGCGTTTACGTAGAGACCCAGTACTTC
V gene: TRBV29-1
D gene: NA
J gene: TRBJ2-5
clone size: few

CDR3 protein: CASSPLGGTVDEQYF
CDR3 DNA: TGTGCCAGCAGCCCTTTAGGGGGGACGGTGGATGAGCAGTACTTC
V gene: TRBV7-9
D gene: NA
J gene: TRBJ2-7
clone size: few

CDR3 protein: CASTIGGRLGYTF
CDR3 DNA: TGTGCCAGCACCATTGGGGGACGGCTTGGCTACACCTTC
V gene: TRBV6-6
D gene: NA
J gene: TRBJ1-2
clone size: NA

CDR3 protein: CAWDRDTGELFF
CDR3 DNA: TGTGCCTGGGACAGGGACACCGGGGAGCTGTTTTTT
V gene: TRBV30
D gene: TRBD1
J gene: TRBJ2-2
clone size: NA

CDR3 protein: CASSPGQSPAPNEAFF
CDR3 DNA: TGCGCCAGCAGTCCCGGACAGTCACCCGCTCCCAATGAAGCTTTCTTT
V gene: TRBV23-1
D gene: NA
J gene: TRBJ1-1
clone size: few

CDR3 protein: CASSQDPWDRGYYEQYF
CDR3 DNA: TGTGCCAGCAGCCAAGATCCCTGGGACAGGGGATACTACGAGCAGTACTTC
V gene: TRBV14
D gene: TRBD1
J gene: TRBJ2-7
clone size: NA

CDR3 protein: CAGSSEGGQPQHF
CDR3 DNA: TGTGCCGGCAGCTCCGAGGGGGGGCAGCCCCAGCATTTT
V gene: TRBV5-1
D gene: NA
J gene: TRBJ1-5
clone size: NA

CDR3 protein: CASSLSAGNEQFF
CDR3 DNA: TGCGCCAGCAGCCTGTCGGCGGGTAATGAGCAGTTCTTC
V gene: TRBV5-1
D gene: NA
J gene: TRBJ2-1
clone size: NA

CDR3 protein: CASSLPTGTANEKLFF
CDR3 DNA: TGTGCCAGCAGCTTGCCAACCGGGACAGCGAATGAAAAACTGTTTTTT
V gene: TRBV5-6
D gene: TRBD1
J gene: TRBJ1-4
clone size: NA

CDR3 protein: CAWFTGNTEAFF
CDR3 DNA: TGTGCCTGGTTCACAGGGAACACTGAAGCTTTCTTT
V gene: TRBV30
D gene: NA
J gene: TRBJ1-1
clone size: NA

CDR3 protein: CASSPSRNTDTQYF
CDR3 DNA: TGCGCCAGCAGCCCCAGCCGCAACACAGATACGCAGTATTTT
V gene: TRBV4-1
D gene: NA
J gene: TRBJ2-3
clone size: few

CDR3 protein: CASSPGLADTQYF
CDR3 DNA: TGCGCCAGCAGCCCTGGGCTAGCAGATACGCAGTATTTT
V gene: TRBV4-3
D gene: NA
J gene: TRBJ2-3
clone size: NA

CDR3 protein: CSAEDYSNTGELFF
CDR3 DNA: TGCAGCGCTGAGGACTACTCCAACACCGGGGAGCTGTTTTTT
V gene: TRBV29-1
D gene: NA
J gene: TRBJ2-2
clone size: few

CDR3 protein: CASSPSGVPTQYF
CDR3 DNA: TGTGCCAGCAGCCCATCCGGAGTACCGACCCAGTACTTC
V gene: TRBV9
D gene: NA
J gene: TRBJ2-5
clone size: NA

CDR3 protein: CASSLGLGAYEQYF
CDR3 DNA: TGTGCCAGCAGCTTAGGTCTTGGAGCCTACGAGCAGTACTTC
V gene: TRBV13
D gene: NA
J gene: TRBJ2-7
clone size: NA

CDR3 protein: CSVEDRYGYTF
CDR3 DNA: TGCAGCGTTGAGGATCGGTATGGCTACACCTTC
V gene: TRBV29-1
D gene: NA
J gene: TRBJ1-2
clone size: NA

CDR3 protein: CASSPLPTPWQYF
CDR3 DNA: TGCGCCAGCAGTCCCTTACCCACTCCGTGGCAGTACTTC
V gene: TRBV23-1
D gene: NA
J gene: TRBJ2-7
clone size: few

CDR3 protein: CASSATGGEYEKLFF
CDR3 DNA: TGTGCCAGCAGCGCGACAGGGGGCGAATACGAAAAACTGTTTTTT
V gene: TRBV9
D gene: TRBD1
J gene: TRBJ1-4
clone size: NA

CDR3 protein: CASSLSSSGYNEQFF
CDR3 DNA: TGTGCCAGCAGTTTATCATCATCAGGATACAATGAGCAGTTCTTC
V gene: TRBV27
D gene: NA
J gene: TRBJ2-1
clone size: NA

CDR3 protein: CASSLASDQYF
CDR3 DNA: TGTGCCAGCAGCTTAGCGTCAGACCAGTACTTC
V gene: TRBV7-9
D gene: NA
J gene: TRBJ2-7
clone size: NA

CDR3 protein: CASSSRRYEETQYF
CDR3 DNA: TGTGCCAGCTCCTCCAGGCGGTACGAAGAGACCCAGTACTTC
V gene: TRBV27
D gene: NA
J gene: TRBJ2-5
clone size: NA

CDR3 protein: CASSPSGSPGNEQFF
CDR3 DNA: TGTGCCAGCAGCCCTAGCGGGAGCCCGGGGAATGAGCAGTTCTTC
V gene: TRBV7-7
D gene: TRBD2
J gene: TRBJ2-1
clone size: NA

CDR3 protein: CSLLGLAGGRSDTQYF
CDR3 DNA: TGCAGCCTCTTGGGACTAGCGGGGGGTAGGTCAGATACGCAGTATTTT
V gene: TRBV29-1
D gene: TRBD2
J gene: TRBJ2-3
clone size: NA

CDR3 protein: CASSLGVAGADTQYF
CDR3 DNA: TGTGCCAGCAGCTTAGGGGTAGCGGGAGCAGATACGCAGTATTTT
V gene: TRBV7-9
D gene: TRBD2
J gene: TRBJ2-3
clone size: NA

CDR3 protein: CSFKGQSPEQYF
CDR3 DNA: TGCAGCTTCAAGGGGCAGTCTCCAGAGCAGTACTTC
V gene: TRBV29-1
D gene: NA
J gene: TRBJ2-7
clone size: NA

CDR3 protein: CASSLAGNGDTQYF
CDR3 DNA: TGTGCCAGCAGCTTGGCGGGGAATGGGGATACGCAGTATTTT
V gene: TRBV11-2
D gene: NA
J gene: TRBJ2-3
clone size: NA

CDR3 protein: CSVEENGANYGYTF
CDR3 DNA: TGCAGCGTTGAAGAGAATGGAGCTAACTATGGCTACACCTTC
V gene: TRBV29-1
D gene: NA
J gene: TRBJ1-2
clone size: few

CDR3 protein: CAWSAAASSYEQYF
CDR3 DNA: TGTGCCTGGAGTGCGGCAGCAAGCTCCTACGAGCAGTACTTC
V gene: TRBV30
D gene: NA
J gene: TRBJ2-7
clone size: NA

CDR3 protein: CAISDAGNGSSDEQYF
CDR3 DNA: TGTGCCATCAGTGATGCAGGTAACGGGAGTTCCGACGAGCAGTACTTC
V gene: TRBV10-3
D gene: NA
J gene: TRBJ2-7
clone size: NA